This is a list of T cell receptor beta chains from one sample in a study of blood T cell repertoires in COVID-19. Only in-frame clones appear in the TCRdb table, and some are missing; sequencing was by immunoSEQ multiplex PCR. The sample lists a few hundred thousand clones, 70% to 90% seen once, with around 1.2% in the top ten. The sample consisted of PBMCs or T cells enriched from blood (not recorded which). Receptors originate from a woman between 18 and 29 years old who had recovered from COVID-19. Both conserved end residues are part of each CDR3. D genes are given only for firm matches. The listing skips clone size in some rows; elsewhere it reads once, few, many or a size class.

>-|TRBJ1-4|TRBV7-6|-
CASTLLGGFNEKLFF
TGTGCCAGCACCCTCCTGGGGGGGTTTAATGAAAAACTGTTTTTT
>-|TRBJ1-1|TRBV29-1|TRBD1
CSVGTGEATEAFF
TGCAGCGTGGGGACAGGGGAGGCCACTGAAGCTTTCTTT
>-|TRBJ1-6|TRBV6-5|-
CASTFGGGNSPLHF
TGTGCCAGCACTTTTGGGGGCGGGAATTCACCCCTCCACTTT
>once|TRBJ2-1|TRBV28|TRBD2
CASRRRLAGGPYNEQFF
TGTGCCAGCAGAAGAAGACTAGCGGGGGGTCCTTACAATGAGCAGTTCTTC
>once|TRBJ1-5|TRBV4-2|-
CASSQGAISNQPQHF
TGTGCCAGCAGCCAGGGGGCGATAAGCAATCAGCCCCAGCATTTT
>-|TRBJ2-7|TRBV3-1/TRBV3-2|-
CASVPGEQAYEQYF
TGTGCCAGCGTCCCCGGGGAGCAAGCCTACGAGCAGTACTTC
>-|TRBJ1-1|TRBV11-2|-
CASSLVSGPEAFF
TGTGCCAGCAGCTTAGTCAGCGGGCCAGAAGCTTTCTTT
>-|TRBJ1-3|TRBV4-3|TRBD1
CASSPGLTGTVSGNTIYF
TGCGCCAGCAGTCCGGGTTTAACCGGGACAGTCTCTGGAAACACCATATATTTT
>-|TRBJ1-2|TRBV12-3/TRBV12-4|TRBD1
CASSPTGLESYTF
TGTGCCAGCAGTCCGACAGGGTTGGAAAGCTACACCTTC
>-|TRBJ1-2|TRBV6-5|-
CASSYSTGRGGYTF
TGTGCCAGCAGTTACTCGACTGGGCGCGGGGGCTACACCTTC